This T cell receptor (beta chain) is from a study of cytomegalovirus exposure and HLA in healthy donors. At the level of the study: Around 180 million T cells yielded some 120 million unique TCR beta sequences in earlier analysis. General study results and limits: Follow-up analysis seemed to connect common viral pathogens with several of the most significant clusters identified.

In regard to this clone: The antigen is not known.

PCR was performed using 60 Vbeta and 13 Jbeta primers. Only in-frame clones appear in the TCRdb table, and some are missing; sequencing was by immunoSEQ multiplex PCR. The sample contains approximately 160,000 clones, almost 80% of which appear only once. Germline V gene lookup returns CDR1 LNHNV and CDR2 YYDKDF (reference sequence). V was clipped by 0 bases and J by 3 bases; unmatched bases: 11. The CDR3 consists of 18 residues. The specimen was PBMCs. This chain joins TRBV15 and TRBJ2-1, with TRBD2 matching over 7 bases. This TCR derives from a man aged 18 to 30 in good health and CMV-seropositive. CDR3 loop: CATSRDGGGRVYYNEQFF. In DNA form, the CDR3 reads TGTGCCACCAGCAGAGATGGGGGGGGAAGGGTTTACTACAATGAGCAGTTCTTC.